The clone carrying this T cell receptor beta chain occurred once. The sample comes from a study of T cell changes during pregnancy in multiple sclerosis. Profiling relied on immunoSEQ multiplex PCR, and the TCRdb table lists in-frame clones only, not all of them. The sample lists approximately 17,000 clones; almost 85% were seen once. The CDR3 extends over 17 amino acids. From germline, CDR1 is MGHRA and CDR2 YSYEKL. The V and J ends lost 0 bases and 1 base, in that order; junction bases with no gene match: 8. The V and J genes are TRBV4-1 and TRBJ1-2; TRBD1 matches at 7 bases. The source of this sequence is a female donor in good health, enrolled as a control in a pregnancy study. The source was CD8+ T cells from peripheral blood mononuclear cells, collected in the second trimester of pregnancy. CDR3 coding DNA: TGCGCCAGCAGCCAAGACGGGGACAGAGTTCATAACTATGGCTACACCTTC. This sequence encodes CASSQDGDRVHNYGYTF.